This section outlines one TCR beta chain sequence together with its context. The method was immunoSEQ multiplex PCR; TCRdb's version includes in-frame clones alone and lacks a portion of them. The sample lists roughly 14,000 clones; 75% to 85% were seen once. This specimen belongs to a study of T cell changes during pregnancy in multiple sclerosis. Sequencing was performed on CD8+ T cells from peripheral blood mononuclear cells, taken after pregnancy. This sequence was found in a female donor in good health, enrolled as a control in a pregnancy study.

The CDR3, as DNA: TGCGCCAGCAGCGACAGGCTCGGGCCATACGAGCAGTACTTC. Translated: CASSDRLGPYEQYF. This chain uses TRBV4-3 with TRBJ2-7, with a weak D call TRBD1 (6 bases). The germline V gene encodes CDR1 LGHNA and CDR2 YSLEER. The V end was cut by 5 bases, the J end by 4 bases, with 15 bases between. The CDR3 is made up of 14 amino acids.